These T cell receptor beta chains were read from a single sample in a study of T cell changes during pregnancy in multiple sclerosis. Sequencing used immunoSEQ multiplex PCR; TCRdb keeps in-frame clones, though not all of them. In the table there are over 70,000 clones, 85% to 95% of which are singletons. The source was peripheral blood, collected in the third trimester of pregnancy. The receptors were sampled from a female donor in good health, enrolled as a control in a pregnancy study. CDR3s include the opening cysteine and the closing phenylalanine or tryptophan. A D gene is named only where the DNA matches it firmly. A row's size may be missing; if present it is once, few, many or a size class.

TRBD2	NA	TRBV7-6	TRBJ2-1	CASSLAGSGRKSYNEQFF	TGTGCCAGCAGCTTAGCAGGTAGCGGGAGAAAGTCCTACAATGAGCAGTTCTTC
NA	NA	TRBV15	TRBJ2-7	CATSRDTSREQYF	TGTGCCACCAGCAGAGACACTAGTCGCGAGCAGTACTTC
TRBD2	NA	TRBV9	TRBJ2-1	CASSLRTSGSVGNEQFF	TGTGCCAGCAGCCTACGGACTAGCGGGAGTGTGGGCAATGAGCAGTTCTTC
TRBD1	NA	TRBV6-6	TRBJ1-1	CASRDREVSEAFF	TGTGCCAGCAGGGACAGGGAGGTTTCTGAAGCTTTCTTT
NA	NA	TRBV5-6	TRBJ2-1	CASSLAGGGYNEQFF	TGTGCCAGCAGCTTGGCCGGGGGTGGGTACAATGAGCAGTTCTTC
TRBD1	NA	TRBV9	TRBJ2-5	CASSVGQGTYQETQYF	TGTGCCAGCAGCGTGGGACAGGGGACCTACCAAGAGACCCAGTACTTC
TRBD1	NA	TRBV7-8	TRBJ1-5	CASSRLTGDFNQPQHF	TGTGCCAGCAGCCGCCTGACAGGGGATTTCAATCAGCCCCAGCATTTT
NA	NA	TRBV11-2	TRBJ2-3	CASRQVTDTQYF	TGTGCCAGCAGACAGGTCACAGATACGCAGTATTTT
TRBD1	NA	TRBV5-8	TRBJ2-5	CASSSTGGIQETQYF	TGTGCCAGCAGTTCGACAGGGGGCATCCAAGAGACCCAGTACTTC
NA	NA	TRBV2	TRBJ1-2	CASSGGRELGYGYTF	TGTGCCAGCAGTGGAGGGCGGGAGTTGGGCTATGGCTACACCTTC
TRBD2	NA	TRBV6-5	TRBJ2-5	CASSYQGTSGETQYF	TGTGCCAGCAGTTACCAGGGGACTAGCGGAGAGACCCAGTACTTC
TRBD1	NA	TRBV11-2	TRBJ1-1	CASSQRTGVEAFF	TGTGCCAGCAGCCAGAGGACAGGGGTTGAAGCTTTCTTT
TRBD1	NA	TRBV11-2	TRBJ1-2	CASTSDRGLGGYTF	TGTGCCAGCACCTCGGACAGGGGGCTAGGGGGCTACACCTTC
TRBD2	NA	TRBV5-4	TRBJ2-1	CASSPGGVTDEQFF	TGTGCCAGCAGCCCGGGAGGGGTTACAGATGAGCAGTTCTTC
TRBD1	NA	TRBV4-1	TRBJ2-7	CASSQTTGGLDEQYF	TGCGCCAGCAGCCAAACTACAGGGGGCCTCGACGAGCAGTACTTC
NA	NA	TRBV7-6	TRBJ2-2	CASSLVRGNSGELFF	TGTGCCAGCAGCTTAGTTCGCGGGAATTCCGGGGAGCTGTTTTTT
NA	NA	TRBV6-1	TRBJ1-2	CASSLTVADGYTF	TGTGCCAGCAGTTTGACAGTGGCTGACGGCTACACCTTC
NA	NA	TRBV20-1	TRBJ1-1	CSASVRTEAFF	TGCAGTGCTAGCGTTCGTACAGAAGCTTTCTTT
TRBD1	NA	TRBV5-6	TRBJ1-1	CASSLGVTGGTEAFF	TGTGCCAGCAGCTTGGGGGTGACAGGGGGGACTGAAGCTTTCTTT
TRBD1	once	TRBV5-1	TRBJ2-1	CASSLVGQGGDEQFF	TGCGCCAGCAGCTTGGTGGGACAGGGTGGTGATGAGCAGTTCTTC
NA	NA	TRBV18	TRBJ1-1	CASSPPEGAVTEAFF	TGTGCCAGCTCACCACCGGAGGGAGCCGTCACTGAAGCTTTCTTT
NA	NA	TRBV28	TRBJ2-3	CASRRDKRNLDTQYF	TGTGCCAGCAGAAGGGACAAACGGAATTTAGATACGCAGTATTTT
NA	NA	TRBV6-5	TRBJ1-2	CASSYGGSDGYTF	TGTGCCAGCAGTTACGGTGGGAGTGATGGCTACACCTTC
NA	NA	TRBV7-2	TRBJ1-2	CASSPQGYGYTF	TGTGCCAGCAGCCCGCAGGGCTATGGCTACACCTTC
TRBD1	NA	TRBV10-2	TRBJ2-7	CASSLTPGTGILIYEQYF	TGCGCCAGCAGTCTAACCCCCGGGACAGGGATTCTCATCTACGAGCAGTACTTC
NA	NA	TRBV29-1	TRBJ2-7	CSVPVEGPHPYEQYF	TGCAGCGTTCCCGTTGAGGGTCCCCACCCCTACGAGCAGTACTTC
NA	NA	TRBV7-2	TRBJ2-7	CASKTPPGGEQYF	TGTGCCAGCAAAACACCCCCCGGCGGCGAGCAGTACTTC
NA	NA	TRBV2	TRBJ2-7	CASKKEGGSYEQYF	TGTGCCAGCAAAAAGGAAGGGGGCTCCTACGAGCAGTACTTC
NA	once	TRBV11-3	TRBJ2-2	CASSLRRATGELFF	TGTGCCAGCAGCTTAAGACGAGCGACCGGGGAGCTGTTTTTT
NA	NA	TRBV7-9	TRBJ2-1	CASSLEHEQFF	TGTGCCAGCAGCTTAGAGCACGAGCAGTTCTTC
NA	NA	TRBV29-1	TRBJ2-7	CSVDAGTADYEQYF	TGCAGCGTTGATGCGGGGACAGCCGACTACGAGCAGTACTTC
TRBD1	NA	TRBV18	TRBJ2-1	CASSPDLQGSDEQFF	TGTGCCAGCTCACCCGACCTACAGGGGAGCGATGAGCAGTTCTTC
TRBD1	NA	TRBV4-2	TRBJ1-2	CASSGYDRDDGYTF	TGTGCCAGCAGCGGCTACGACAGGGACGATGGCTACACCTTC
TRBD2	NA	TRBV7-7	TRBJ2-7	CASSEKLAGCPYEQYF	TGTGCCAGCAGCGAAAAACTAGCGGGGTGCCCCTACGAGCAGTACTTC
NA	NA	TRBV6-1	TRBJ2-1	CASSYLEGEQFF	TGTGCCAGCAGCTACTTGGAGGGAGAGCAGTTCTTC
TRBD2	NA	TRBV6-4	TRBJ2-3	CASRRTSGTDTQYF	TGTGCCAGCAGGCGGACTAGCGGGACAGATACGCAGTATTTT
TRBD1	few	TRBV6-5	TRBJ1-3	CASSPTGAGNTIYF	TGTGCCAGCAGCCCGACAGGGGCGGGAAACACCATATATTTT
TRBD1	NA	TRBV2	TRBJ2-7	CASSGQGPYEQYF	TGTGCCAGCAGTGGACAGGGCCCCTACGAGCAGTACTTC
NA	NA	TRBV6-1	TRBJ2-1	CASSEGRETNAQFF	TGTGCCAGCAGTGAGGGGCGGGAAACAAATGCCCAGTTCTTC
NA	NA	TRBV4-1	TRBJ1-6	CASSQEGVGSPLHF	TGCGCCAGCAGCCAAGAAGGGGTAGGATCACCCCTCCACTTT
NA	NA	TRBV30	TRBJ1-1	CAWERSGNTEAFF	TGTGCCTGGGAAAGGAGTGGGAACACTGAAGCTTTCTTT
NA	NA	TRBV29-1	TRBJ2-2	CSGTEGTGELFF	TGCAGCGGGACCGAGGGCACCGGGGAGCTGTTTTTT
NA	NA	TRBV4-1	TRBJ1-2	CASSQVEVNYGYTF	TGCGCCAGCAGCCAAGTGGAGGTAAACTATGGCTACACCTTC
NA	NA	TRBV7-6	TRBJ2-5	CASSSTAGEQETQYF	TGTGCCAGCAGCTCTACAGCAGGGGAACAAGAGACCCAGTACTTC
TRBD1	few	TRBV19	TRBJ1-1	CASSMGRGETEAFF	TGTGCCAGTAGTATGGGCAGGGGGGAAACTGAAGCTTTCTTT
NA	NA	TRBV10-3	TRBJ2-7	CAISGPLASSYEQYF	TGTGCCATCAGTGGTCCACTAGCTTCCTCCTACGAGCAGTACTTC
TRBD1	NA	TRBV6-5	TRBJ1-1	CASRSTGQGNAFF	TGTGCCAGCCGATCCACGGGACAGGGGAACGCTTTCTTT
NA	once	TRBV5-1	TRBJ2-1	CASSLGDFSNEQFF	TGCGCCAGCAGCTTGGGGGACTTTTCGAATGAGCAGTTCTTC